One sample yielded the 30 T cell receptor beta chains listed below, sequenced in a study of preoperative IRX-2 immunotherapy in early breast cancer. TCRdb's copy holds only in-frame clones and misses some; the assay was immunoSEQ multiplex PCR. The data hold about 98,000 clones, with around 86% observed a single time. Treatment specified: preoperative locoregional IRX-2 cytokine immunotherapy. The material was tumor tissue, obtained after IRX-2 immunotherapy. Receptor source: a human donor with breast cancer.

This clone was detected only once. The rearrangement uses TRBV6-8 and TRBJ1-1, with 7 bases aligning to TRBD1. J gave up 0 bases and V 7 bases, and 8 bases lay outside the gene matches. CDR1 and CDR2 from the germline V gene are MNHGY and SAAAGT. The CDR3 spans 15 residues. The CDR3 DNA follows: TGTGCCAGCAAGGCGGCAGGGGGGATGAACACTGAAGCTTTCTTT. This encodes CASKAAGGMNTEAFF.

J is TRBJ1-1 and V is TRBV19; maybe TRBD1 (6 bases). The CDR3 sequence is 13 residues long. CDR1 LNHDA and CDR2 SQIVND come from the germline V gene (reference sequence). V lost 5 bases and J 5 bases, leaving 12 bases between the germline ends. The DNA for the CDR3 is TGTGCCAGTAGTTTTCAGGGGAATACTGAAGCTTTCTTT. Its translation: CASSFQGNTEAFF.

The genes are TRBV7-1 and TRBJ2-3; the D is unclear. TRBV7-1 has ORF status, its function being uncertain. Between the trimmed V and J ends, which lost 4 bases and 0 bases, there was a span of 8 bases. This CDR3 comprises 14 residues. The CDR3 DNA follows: TGTGCCAGCAGCTTACTTACTAGCACAGATACGCAGTATTTT. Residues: CASSLLTSTDTQYF.

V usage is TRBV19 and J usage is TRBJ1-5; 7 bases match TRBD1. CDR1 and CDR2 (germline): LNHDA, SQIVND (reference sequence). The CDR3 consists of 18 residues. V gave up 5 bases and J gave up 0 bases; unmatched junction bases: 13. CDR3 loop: CASSDRDSIRLSNQPQHF. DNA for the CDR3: TGTGCCAGTAGTGACCGGGACAGCATAAGGCTTAGCAATCAGCCCCAGCATTTT.

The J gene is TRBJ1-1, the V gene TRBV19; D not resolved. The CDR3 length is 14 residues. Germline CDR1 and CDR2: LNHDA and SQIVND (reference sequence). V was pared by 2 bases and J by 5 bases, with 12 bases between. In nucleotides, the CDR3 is TGTGCCAGTAGTATAATGGGTGGGAATACTGAAGCTTTCTTT. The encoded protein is CASSIMGGNTEAFF.

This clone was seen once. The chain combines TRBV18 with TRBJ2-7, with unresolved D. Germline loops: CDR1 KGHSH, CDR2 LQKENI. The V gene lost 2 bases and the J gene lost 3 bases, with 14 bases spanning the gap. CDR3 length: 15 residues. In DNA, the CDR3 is TGTGCCAGCTCACCAGCATCCGGGTTGATCTACGAGCAGTACTTC. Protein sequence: CASSPASGLIYEQYF. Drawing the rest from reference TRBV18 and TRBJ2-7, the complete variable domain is NAGVMQNPRHLVRRRGQEARLRCSPMKGHSHVYWYRQLPEEGLKFMVYLQKENIIDESGMPKERFSAEFPKEGPSILRIQQVVRGDSAAYFCASSPASGLIYEQYFGPGTRLTVT.

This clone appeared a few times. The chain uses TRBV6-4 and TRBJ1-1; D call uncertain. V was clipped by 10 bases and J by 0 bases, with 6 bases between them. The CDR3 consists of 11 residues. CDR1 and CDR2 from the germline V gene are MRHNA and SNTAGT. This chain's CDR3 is CATEMNTEAFF. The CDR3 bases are TGTGCCACGGAAATGAACACTGAAGCTTTCTTT.

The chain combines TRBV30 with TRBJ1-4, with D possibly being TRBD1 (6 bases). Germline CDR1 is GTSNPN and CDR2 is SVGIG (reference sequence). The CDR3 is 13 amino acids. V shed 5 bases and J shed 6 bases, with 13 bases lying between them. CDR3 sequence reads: CAWYAGAYEKLFF. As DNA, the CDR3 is TGTGCCTGGTACGCGGGGGCGTATGAAAAACTGTTTTTT.

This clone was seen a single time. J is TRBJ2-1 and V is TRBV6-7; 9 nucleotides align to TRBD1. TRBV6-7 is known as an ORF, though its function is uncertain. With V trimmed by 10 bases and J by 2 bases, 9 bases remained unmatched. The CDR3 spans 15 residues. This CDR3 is CANSFRDRAYNEQFF. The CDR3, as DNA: TGTGCCAACAGCTTCCGGGACAGGGCCTACAATGAGCAGTTCTTC.

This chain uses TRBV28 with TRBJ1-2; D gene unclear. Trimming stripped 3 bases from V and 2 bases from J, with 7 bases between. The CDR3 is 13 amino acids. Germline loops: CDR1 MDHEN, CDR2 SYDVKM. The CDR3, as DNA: TGTGCCAGCAGTTTTGGACGGAACTATGGCTACACCTTC. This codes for CASSFGRNYGYTF.

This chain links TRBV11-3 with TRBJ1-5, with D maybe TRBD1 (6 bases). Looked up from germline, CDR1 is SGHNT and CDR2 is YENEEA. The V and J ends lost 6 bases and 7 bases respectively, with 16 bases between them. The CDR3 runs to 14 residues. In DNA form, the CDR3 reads TGTGCCAGCAGAGCAAACGGAGGGGGGCAGCCCCAGCATTTT. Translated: CASRANGGGQPQHF.

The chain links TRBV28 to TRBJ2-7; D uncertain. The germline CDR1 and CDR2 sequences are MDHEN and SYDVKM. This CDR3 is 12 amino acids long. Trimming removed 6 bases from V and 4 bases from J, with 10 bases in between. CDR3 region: CASSPELYEQYF. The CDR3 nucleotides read TGTGCCAGCAGCCCTGAGCTGTACGAGCAGTACTTC.

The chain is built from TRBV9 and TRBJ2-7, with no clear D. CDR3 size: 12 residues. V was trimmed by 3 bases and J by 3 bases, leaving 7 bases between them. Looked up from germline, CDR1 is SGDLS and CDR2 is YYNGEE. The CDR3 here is CASSEPGYEQYF. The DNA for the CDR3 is TGTGCCAGCAGCGAACCAGGCTACGAGCAGTACTTC.

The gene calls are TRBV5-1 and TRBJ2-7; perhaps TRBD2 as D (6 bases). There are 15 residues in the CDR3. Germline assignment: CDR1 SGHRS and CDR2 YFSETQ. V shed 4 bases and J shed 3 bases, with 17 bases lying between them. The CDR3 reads CASSPGTLSFYEQYF. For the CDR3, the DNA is TGCGCCAGCAGCCCCGGGACTTTAAGCTTCTACGAGCAGTACTTC. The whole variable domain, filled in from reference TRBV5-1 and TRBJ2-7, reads KAGVTQTPRYLIKTRGQQVTLSCSPISGHRSVSWYQQTPGQGLQFLFEYFSETQRNKGNFPGRFSGRQFSNSRSEMNVSTLELGDSALYLCASSPGTLSFYEQYFGPGTRLTVT.

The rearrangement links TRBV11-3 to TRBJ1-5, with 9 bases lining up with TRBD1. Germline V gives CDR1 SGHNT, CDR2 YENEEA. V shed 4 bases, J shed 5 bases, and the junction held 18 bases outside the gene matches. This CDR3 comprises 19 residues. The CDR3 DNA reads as TGTGCCAGCAGCTCTCAAATACTCGTACAGGGGGCAGGGGATCAGCCCCAGCATTTT. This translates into CASSSQILVQGAGDQPQHF.

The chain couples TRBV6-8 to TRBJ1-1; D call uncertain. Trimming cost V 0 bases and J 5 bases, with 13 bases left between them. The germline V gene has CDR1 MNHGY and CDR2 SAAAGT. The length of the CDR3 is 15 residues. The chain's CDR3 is CASSYSNTLGTEAFF. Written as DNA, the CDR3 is TGTGCCAGCAGTTACTCGAACACCTTGGGGACTGAAGCTTTCTTT.

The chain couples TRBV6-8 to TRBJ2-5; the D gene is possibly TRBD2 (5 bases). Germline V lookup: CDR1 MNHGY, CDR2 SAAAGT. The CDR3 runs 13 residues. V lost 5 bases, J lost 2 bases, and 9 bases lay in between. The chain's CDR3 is CASSNGLQETQYF. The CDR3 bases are TGTGCCAGCAGTAATGGACTGCAAGAGACCCAGTACTTC.

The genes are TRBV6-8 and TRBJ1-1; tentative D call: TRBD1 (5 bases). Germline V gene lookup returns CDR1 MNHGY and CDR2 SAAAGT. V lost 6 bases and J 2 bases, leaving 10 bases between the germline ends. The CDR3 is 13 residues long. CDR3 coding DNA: TGTGCCAGCAGCAGGGACGTAAACACTGAAGCTTTCTTT. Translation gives CASSRDVNTEAFF.

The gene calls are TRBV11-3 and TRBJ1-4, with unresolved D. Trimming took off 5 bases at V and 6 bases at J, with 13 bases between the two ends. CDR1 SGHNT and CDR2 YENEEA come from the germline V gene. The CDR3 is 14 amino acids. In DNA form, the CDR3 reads TGTGCCAGCAGCCCGGGAAGATCCGATGAAAAACTGTTTTTT. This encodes CASSPGRSDEKLFF.

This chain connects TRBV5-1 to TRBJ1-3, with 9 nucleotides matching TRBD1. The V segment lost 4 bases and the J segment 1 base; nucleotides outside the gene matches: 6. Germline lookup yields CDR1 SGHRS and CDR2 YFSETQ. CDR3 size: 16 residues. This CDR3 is CASSMTGTGSGNTIYF. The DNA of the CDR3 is TGCGCCAGCAGCATGACCGGGACAGGGTCTGGAAACACCATATATTTT.

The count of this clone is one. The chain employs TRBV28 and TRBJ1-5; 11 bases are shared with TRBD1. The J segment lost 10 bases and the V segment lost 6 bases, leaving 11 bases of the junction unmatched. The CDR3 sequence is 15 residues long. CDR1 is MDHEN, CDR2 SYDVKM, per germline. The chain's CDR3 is CASSPGQGGRNPQHF. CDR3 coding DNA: TGTGCCAGCAGCCCGGGACAGGGGGGGCGGAATCCCCAGCATTTT.

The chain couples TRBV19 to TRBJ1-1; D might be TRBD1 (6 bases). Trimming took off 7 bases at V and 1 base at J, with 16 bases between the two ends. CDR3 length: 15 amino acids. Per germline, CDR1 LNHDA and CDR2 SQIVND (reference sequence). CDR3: CASTPAGAANTEAFF. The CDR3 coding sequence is TGTGCCAGTACCCCCGCGGGGGCGGCGAACACTGAAGCTTTCTTT. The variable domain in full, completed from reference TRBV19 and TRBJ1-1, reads DGGITQSPKYLFRKEGQNVTLSCEQNLNHDAMYWYRQDPGQGLRLIYYSQIVNDFQKGDIAEGYSVSREKKESFPLTVTSAQKNPTAFYLCASTPAGAANTEAFFGQGTRLTVV.

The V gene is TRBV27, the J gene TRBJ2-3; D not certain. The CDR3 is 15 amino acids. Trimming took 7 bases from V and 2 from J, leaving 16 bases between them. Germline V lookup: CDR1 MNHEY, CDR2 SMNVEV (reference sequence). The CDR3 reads CASNLGQANTDTQYF. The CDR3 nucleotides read TGTGCCAGCAATTTGGGCCAGGCAAACACAGATACGCAGTATTTT.

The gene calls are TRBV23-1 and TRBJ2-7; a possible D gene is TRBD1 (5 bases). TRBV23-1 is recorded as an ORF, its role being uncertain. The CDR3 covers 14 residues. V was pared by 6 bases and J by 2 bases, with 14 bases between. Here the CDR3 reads CASSHFGRAYEQYF. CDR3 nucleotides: TGCGCCAGCAGCCACTTTGGCAGGGCCTACGAGCAGTACTTC.

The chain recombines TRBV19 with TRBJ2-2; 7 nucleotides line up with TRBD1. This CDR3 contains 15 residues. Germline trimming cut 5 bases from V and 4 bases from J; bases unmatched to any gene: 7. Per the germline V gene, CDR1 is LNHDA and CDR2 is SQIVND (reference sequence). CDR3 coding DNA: TGTGCCAGTAGTTGGGACAGCGTTACCACCGGGGAGCTGTTTTTT. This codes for CASSWDSVTTGELFF.

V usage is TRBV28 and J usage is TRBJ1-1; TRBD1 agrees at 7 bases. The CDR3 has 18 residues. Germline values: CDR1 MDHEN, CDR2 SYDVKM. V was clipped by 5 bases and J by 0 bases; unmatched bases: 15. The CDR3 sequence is CASSPRVWRQGMNTEAFF. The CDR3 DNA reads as TGTGCCAGCAGTCCCCGCGTGTGGAGACAGGGAATGAACACTGAAGCTTTCTTT.

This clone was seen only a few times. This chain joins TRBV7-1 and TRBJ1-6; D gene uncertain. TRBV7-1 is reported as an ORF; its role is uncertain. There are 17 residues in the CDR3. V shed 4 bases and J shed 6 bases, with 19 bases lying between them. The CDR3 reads CASSLGRFPFLNSPLHF. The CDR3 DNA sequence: TGTGCCAGCAGCTTGGGGAGGTTCCCCTTCCTTAATTCACCCCTCCACTTT.

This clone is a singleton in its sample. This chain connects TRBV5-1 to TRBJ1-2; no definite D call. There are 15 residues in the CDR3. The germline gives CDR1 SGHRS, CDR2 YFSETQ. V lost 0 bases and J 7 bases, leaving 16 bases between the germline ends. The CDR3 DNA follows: TGCGCCAGCAGCTTGGGGGAAGGGAAATTTGTTGGCTACACCTTC. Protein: CASSLGEGKFVGYTF.

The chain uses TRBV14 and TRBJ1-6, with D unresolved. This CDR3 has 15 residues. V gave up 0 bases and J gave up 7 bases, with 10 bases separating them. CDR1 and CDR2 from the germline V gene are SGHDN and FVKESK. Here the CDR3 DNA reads TGTGCCAGCAGCCAAGAGGGGATACCAAATTCACCCCTCCACTTT. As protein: CASSQEGIPNSPLHF.

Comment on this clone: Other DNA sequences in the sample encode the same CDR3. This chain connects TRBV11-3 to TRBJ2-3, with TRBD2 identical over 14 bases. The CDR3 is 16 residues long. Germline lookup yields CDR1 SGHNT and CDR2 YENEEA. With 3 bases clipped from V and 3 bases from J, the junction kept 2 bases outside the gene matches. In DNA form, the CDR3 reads TGTGCCAGCAGCTTGAGACTAGCGGGAGGGACAGATACGCAGTATTTT. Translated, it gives CASSLRLAGGTDTQYF.